This TCR beta chain was sequenced in a study of blood T cell repertoires in COVID-19. Study overall: Some COVID-19 samples were acute and others convalescent; all came from the United States, Italy and Spain. PBMCs, B-cell-depleted T cells, or T cells provided the cDNA or gDNA that made up the material.

The V gene's germline CDR1 is MNHEY and CDR2 SVGEGT. The CDR3 is 15 residues long. The V and J ends lost 4 bases and 0 bases respectively, with 12 bases between them. Per the study methods: It was from reference gene primer amplification that nucleated cell counts were estimated. This table comes from immunoSEQ multiplex PCR, and its TCRdb copy is limited to in-frame clones, with some not included. V and J calls plus clone size are reproduced from that table; the DNA served to infer D and trimming. The sample lists 24,000 or so clones, around 86% occurring once. The sequence came from a human donor in a cohort sampled during active COVID-19. The donor label of this sample is uncertain. The chain couples TRBV6-2 or TRBV6-3 to TRBJ1-1; weak D call: TRBD1 (5 bases). The sequencing sample was made of peripheral blood. CDR3: CASSWGTRMNTEAFF. CDR3 sequence (DNA): TGTGCCAGCAGTTGGGGGACTCGAATGAACACTGAAGCTTTCTTT.